In this sample, the clone carrying this TCR beta chain turned up many times. These data belong to a study of neurological immune-mediated disorders. From the 5' RACE reads, TCRdb called clonotypes with MiXCR, one entry per CDR3 protein. This sample yields about 80,000 distinct CDR3 sequences, of which about 5.5% are seen a single time; less than 2.5% belongs to the top ten. This TCR was sampled from a woman aged 25 to 39 with multiple sclerosis. Sequencing input: PBMCs.

The CDR3 spells CASGPVGGHEQFF. As DNA, the CDR3 is TGTGCCAGCGGACCCGTCGGGGGGCATGAGCAGTTCTTC. The J gene is TRBJ2-1, the V gene TRBV27; TRBD2 might be the D (7 bases). V lost 8 bases, J lost 8 bases, and 16 bases lay in between. CDR3 length: 13 residues. The germline V gene has CDR1 MNHEY and CDR2 SMNVEV (reference sequence).